These T cell receptor beta chains were read from a single sample in a study of Ad26.COV2.S vaccination and SARS-CoV-2 variants. Some clones are missing from TCRdb's copy, which holds only in-frame ones; the method was immunoSEQ multiplex PCR. The sample holds fewer than 500,000 clones, 80% to 95% seen once. Sample: peripheral blood, taken in a trial of Ad26.COV2.S vaccine versus placebo. These receptors originate from a person aged 18-65 years who received the Ad26.COV2.S COVID-19 vaccine or a placebo. CDR3s include the opening cysteine and the closing phenylalanine or tryptophan. The order of the fields is J gene, D gene, clone size, V gene, CDR3 protein, CDR3 DNA. A D gene is named only where the DNA matches it firmly. Only some rows state a clone size, as once, few, many or a class for expanded clones.

j_gene: TRBJ2-1
d_gene: NA
abundance: NA
v_gene: TRBV4-3
CDR3aa: CASSQDLGVEQFF
CDR3nt: TGCGCCAGCAGCCAAGATTTAGGGGTAGAGCAGTTCTTC

j_gene: TRBJ2-1
d_gene: NA
abundance: NA
v_gene: TRBV29-1
CDR3aa: CSVSSYNEQFF
CDR3nt: TGCAGCGTGTCCTCCTACAATGAGCAGTTCTTC

j_gene: TRBJ2-7
d_gene: TRBD2
abundance: NA
v_gene: TRBV5-5
CDR3aa: CASSPGLAETYEQYF
CDR3nt: TGTGCCAGCAGCCCGGGACTAGCAGAAACCTACGAGCAGTACTTC

j_gene: TRBJ1-2
d_gene: NA
abundance: NA
v_gene: TRBV6-5
CDR3aa: CASSTRRRDYGYTF
CDR3nt: TGTGCCAGCAGTACAAGACGACGGGACTATGGCTACACCTTC

j_gene: TRBJ2-3
d_gene: NA
abundance: once
v_gene: TRBV27
CDR3aa: CASSLNSGDTQYF
CDR3nt: TGTGCCAGCAGCCTGAACAGTGGGGATACGCAGTATTTT

j_gene: TRBJ1-1
d_gene: NA
abundance: NA
v_gene: TRBV6-5
CDR3aa: CASSYGGMNTEAFF
CDR3nt: TGTGCCAGCAGTTACGGGGGAATGAACACTGAAGCTTTCTTT

j_gene: TRBJ2-1
d_gene: TRBD2
abundance: NA
v_gene: TRBV29-1
CDR3aa: CSVEPAGVYNEQFF
CDR3nt: TGCAGCGTTGAACCAGCGGGAGTCTACAATGAGCAGTTCTTC

j_gene: TRBJ2-3
d_gene: TRBD2
abundance: NA
v_gene: TRBV30
CDR3aa: CAWSFLGGSKGDTQYF
CDR3nt: TGTGCCTGGAGTTTTTTAGGCGGGAGCAAGGGAGATACGCAGTATTTT

j_gene: TRBJ1-1
d_gene: NA
abundance: NA
v_gene: TRBV19
CDR3aa: CASRGRDLRSMNTEAFF
CDR3nt: TGTGCCAGTAGGGGCCGGGACCTTCGTTCCATGAACACTGAAGCTTTCTTT

j_gene: TRBJ2-7
d_gene: NA
abundance: NA
v_gene: TRBV3-1/TRBV3-2
CDR3aa: CASSQPGGRYEQYF
CDR3nt: TGTGCCAGCAGCCAACCTGGAGGCCGCTACGAGCAGTACTTC

j_gene: TRBJ1-1
d_gene: NA
abundance: few
v_gene: TRBV5-4
CDR3aa: CASSSASQGGTEAFF
CDR3nt: TGTGCCAGCAGCTCTGCCTCGCAGGGAGGCACTGAAGCTTTCTTT

j_gene: TRBJ2-5
d_gene: TRBD1
abundance: NA
v_gene: TRBV6-2/TRBV6-3
CDR3aa: CASSNRQGEQYF
CDR3nt: TGTGCCAGCAGTAATCGACAGGGGGAACAGTACTTC

j_gene: TRBJ2-1
d_gene: NA
abundance: NA
v_gene: TRBV6-5
CDR3aa: CASSYRSGYEQFF
CDR3nt: TGTGCCAGCAGTTACCGGTCCGGGTATGAGCAGTTCTTC

j_gene: TRBJ1-3
d_gene: NA
abundance: few
v_gene: TRBV7-2
CDR3aa: CASSPRGLSGNTIYF
CDR3nt: TGTGCCAGCAGCCCCCGGGGACTAAGTGGAAACACCATATATTTT

j_gene: TRBJ2-1
d_gene: NA
abundance: NA
v_gene: TRBV13
CDR3aa: CASSLYGGAINEQFF
CDR3nt: TGTGCCAGCAGCTTATATGGGGGAGCCATCAATGAGCAGTTCTTC

j_gene: TRBJ1-2
d_gene: NA
abundance: NA
v_gene: TRBV3-1/TRBV3-2
CDR3aa: CASSLGRWERANYGYTF
CDR3nt: TGTGCCAGCAGCCTCGGAAGGTGGGAAAGGGCTAACTATGGCTACACCTTC

j_gene: TRBJ1-1
d_gene: NA
abundance: NA
v_gene: TRBV6-5
CDR3aa: CASSQRTRPNTEAFF
CDR3nt: TGTGCCAGCAGCCAGAGGACCAGGCCGAACACTGAAGCTTTCTTT

j_gene: TRBJ1-1
d_gene: NA
abundance: NA
v_gene: TRBV21-1
CDR3aa: CASSKVGSLCWNTEAFF
CDR3nt: TGTGCCAGCAGCAAAGTTGGCAGCCTCTGCTGGAACACTGAAGCTTTCTTT

j_gene: TRBJ2-3
d_gene: NA
abundance: NA
v_gene: TRBV7-9
CDR3aa: CASSHTRDSADTQYF
CDR3nt: TGTGCCAGCAGTCACACCCGTGATAGCGCTGATACGCAGTATTTT

j_gene: TRBJ1-2
d_gene: TRBD1
abundance: NA
v_gene: TRBV5-1
CDR3aa: CASSVRDRLLYGYTF
CDR3nt: TGCGCCAGCAGCGTCCGGGACAGACTACTCTATGGCTACACCTTC

j_gene: TRBJ2-3
d_gene: NA
abundance: NA
v_gene: TRBV5-1
CDR3aa: CASSLGATSTDTQYF
CDR3nt: TGCGCCAGCAGCTTGGGAGCCACTAGCACAGATACGCAGTATTTT

j_gene: TRBJ2-7
d_gene: NA
abundance: NA
v_gene: TRBV7-2
CDR3aa: CASSRDGSYEQYF
CDR3nt: TGTGCCAGCAGCCGGGACGGTTCCTACGAGCAGTACTTC

j_gene: TRBJ2-5
d_gene: TRBD2
abundance: NA
v_gene: TRBV6-4
CDR3aa: CARGERGYQETQYF
CDR3nt: TGTGCCAGGGGGGAGCGGGGATACCAAGAGACCCAGTACTTC

j_gene: TRBJ2-7
d_gene: TRBD1
abundance: NA
v_gene: TRBV2
CDR3aa: CASSEAERGLTYEQYF
CDR3nt: TGTGCCAGCAGTGAAGCGGAAAGGGGGCTGACCTACGAGCAGTACTTC

j_gene: TRBJ1-2
d_gene: NA
abundance: NA
v_gene: TRBV7-3
CDR3aa: CASSSGSGGGYTF
CDR3nt: TGTGCCAGCAGCTCTGGCTCGGGAGGTGGCTACACCTTC

j_gene: TRBJ1-6
d_gene: NA
abundance: NA
v_gene: TRBV5-8
CDR3aa: CATLGEGMSPLHF
CDR3nt: TGTGCCACCCTCGGGGAGGGGATGTCACCCCTCCACTTT

j_gene: TRBJ2-1
d_gene: NA
abundance: NA
v_gene: TRBV28
CDR3aa: CASRVGGIYNEQFF
CDR3nt: TGTGCCAGCAGAGTCGGGGGCATCTACAATGAGCAGTTCTTC

j_gene: TRBJ2-3
d_gene: NA
abundance: once
v_gene: TRBV29-1
CDR3aa: CSVDGGPNTDTQYF
CDR3nt: TGCAGCGTAGACGGGGGGCCCAACACAGATACGCAGTATTTT

j_gene: TRBJ2-6
d_gene: NA
abundance: NA
v_gene: TRBV25-1
CDR3aa: CASSVRGGANVLTF
CDR3nt: TGTGCCAGCAGTGTGAGAGGAGGGGCCAACGTCCTGACTTTC

j_gene: TRBJ2-1
d_gene: NA
abundance: NA
v_gene: TRBV11-2
CDR3aa: CASSFGTQRGGNEQFF
CDR3nt: TGTGCCAGCAGCTTCGGGACCCAGAGGGGTGGCAATGAGCAGTTCTTC

j_gene: TRBJ2-1
d_gene: NA
abundance: NA
v_gene: TRBV19
CDR3aa: CATAQGPLSYNEQFF
CDR3nt: TGTGCCACCGCGCAGGGGCCCCTCTCCTACAATGAGCAGTTCTTC

j_gene: TRBJ2-7
d_gene: TRBD2
abundance: NA
v_gene: TRBV11-2
CDR3aa: CASSLGGSPNEQYF
CDR3nt: TGTGCCAGCAGCTTAGGCGGGAGTCCCAACGAGCAGTACTTC

j_gene: TRBJ1-1
d_gene: NA
abundance: NA
v_gene: TRBV29-1
CDR3aa: CSVIGGALNTEAFF
CDR3nt: TGCAGCGTTATCGGGGGGGCCCTGAACACTGAAGCTTTCTTT

j_gene: TRBJ2-7
d_gene: NA
abundance: once
v_gene: TRBV28
CDR3aa: CASSLSGGSSYEQYF
CDR3nt: TGTGCCAGCAGTTTATCAGGTGGAAGCTCCTACGAGCAGTACTTC

j_gene: TRBJ1-5
d_gene: NA
abundance: NA
v_gene: TRBV4-3
CDR3aa: CASSQDRSRSAQHF
CDR3nt: TGCGCCAGCAGCCAAGATAGGAGCCGTTCAGCCCAGCATTTT

j_gene: TRBJ2-3
d_gene: NA
abundance: NA
v_gene: TRBV9
CDR3aa: CASNKGQFSSTDTQYF
CDR3nt: TGTGCCAGCAACAAAGGTCAGTTCTCTAGCACAGATACGCAGTATTTT

j_gene: TRBJ2-3
d_gene: NA
abundance: NA
v_gene: TRBV19
CDR3aa: CASRPLAPEPTDTQYF
CDR3nt: TGTGCCAGTCGTCCCCTAGCGCCGGAACCCACAGATACGCAGTATTTT

j_gene: TRBJ2-1
d_gene: NA
abundance: NA
v_gene: TRBV7-6
CDR3aa: CASSFPLLAPFSYNEQFF
CDR3nt: TGTGCCAGCAGCTTTCCCCTTTTGGCCCCCTTCTCCTACAATGAGCAGTTCTTC

j_gene: TRBJ1-6
d_gene: NA
abundance: NA
v_gene: TRBV15
CDR3aa: CATSRENSPLHF
CDR3nt: TGTGCCACCAGCAGGGAAAATTCACCCCTCCACTTT

j_gene: TRBJ2-7
d_gene: TRBD2
abundance: NA
v_gene: TRBV5-4
CDR3aa: CASSLRTSGSREQYF
CDR3nt: TGTGCCAGCAGCCTTAGGACTAGCGGGAGCCGCGAGCAGTACTTC

j_gene: TRBJ2-1
d_gene: NA
abundance: NA
v_gene: TRBV24-1
CDR3aa: CATSDAGTVSYNEQFF
CDR3nt: TGTGCCACCAGTGACGCCGGGACGGTGTCCTACAATGAGCAGTTCTTC

j_gene: TRBJ2-7
d_gene: TRBD1
abundance: NA
v_gene: TRBV20-1
CDR3aa: CSAGTDYEQYF
CDR3nt: TGCAGTGCCGGGACAGATTACGAGCAGTACTTC

j_gene: TRBJ1-2
d_gene: NA
abundance: NA
v_gene: TRBV7-8
CDR3aa: CASSPRGNPGYTF
CDR3nt: TGTGCCAGCAGCCCGAGAGGAAATCCCGGCTACACCTTC